Listed below are T cell receptor beta chains from one sample, sequenced in a study of control samples from healthy donors and cancer patients. Profiled with immunoSEQ multiplex PCR; TCRdb holds only in-frame clones, not every one. The data contain some 150,000 clones, 90% to 95% of them singletons. What was sequenced was blood. These receptors all stem from a man in his forties or fifties in good health. Both conserved end residues are part of each CDR3. D genes are given only for firm matches. For some rows the clone size is stated as once, few or many, or as a class when expanded; others skip it.

.,TRBJ2-7,.,TRBV28,TGTGCCAGCAGTCTTGCACCCTACTCCTACGAGCAGTACTTC,CASSLAPYSYEQYF
.,TRBJ1-2,.,TRBV10-3,TGTGCCATCAGGAGCAGGGCTGACTATGGCTACACCTTC,CAIRSRADYGYTF
TRBD2,TRBJ2-1,once,TRBV10-3,TGTGCCATCAGTGCGGAACTAGCGGGAGTAAGGAATGAGCAGTTCTTC,CAISAELAGVRNEQFF
TRBD1,TRBJ2-5,.,TRBV7-8,TGTGCCAGCAGCCTCCACAGGGGGCGGATACAAGAGACCCAGTACTTC,CASSLHRGRIQETQYF
.,TRBJ1-2,.,TRBV10-3,TGTGCCATCAGCCGTGGTACAGCCACCTATGGCTACACCTTC,CAISRGTATYGYTF
TRBD1,TRBJ2-7,once,TRBV7-7,TGTGCTAGCAGCTCCGGAAGTGACAGGGGAAACGAGCAGTACTTC,CASSSGSDRGNEQYF
.,TRBJ2-5,.,TRBV2,TGTGCCAGCCTAACGACAGGTCAAGAGACCCAGTACTTC,CASLTTGQETQYF
.,TRBJ2-1,.,TRBV2,TGTGCCAGCAGTGAGCGCCGACAGAGATACAATGAGCAGTTCTTC,CASSERRQRYNEQFF
.,TRBJ1-2,.,TRBV3-1/TRBV3-2,TGTGCCAGCAGCCAAGCCGGGGGCAGTGGCTACACCTTC,CASSQAGGSGYTF
.,TRBJ1-6,.,TRBV11-2,TGTGCCAGCAGCACCGTGAAGGGGGTAGGCTCACCCCTCCACTTT,CASSTVKGVGSPLHF
TRBD1,TRBJ2-7,.,TRBV5-4,TGTGCCAGCAGCTCGCGGACAGGTGTCAACGAGCAGTACTTC,CASSSRTGVNEQYF
.,TRBJ2-7,few,TRBV7-9,TGTGCCAGCAGCCCCCGCGGGGTCGAGCAGTACTTC,CASSPRGVEQYF
.,TRBJ1-5,.,TRBV5-4,TGTGCCAGCAGCTTACCAGGCAGCAATCAGCCCCAGCATTTT,CASSLPGSNQPQHF
.,TRBJ1-2,.,TRBV28,TGTGCCAGCAGCCCCCAGGGAAACTATGGCTACACCTTC,CASSPQGNYGYTF
.,TRBJ2-3,.,TRBV21-1,TGTGCCAGCAGCCCCGCGGGAAGCGGGCCGACAGATACGCAGTATTTT,CASSPAGSGPTDTQYF
.,TRBJ1-1,.,TRBV29-1,TGCAGCGTTGAGAGGGCAGGGCGGGACACTGAAGCTTTCTTT,CSVERAGRDTEAFF
.,TRBJ2-2,.,TRBV10-3,TGTGCCATCAGTGAGTCGTTTGTCATTCGGACCGGGGAGCTGTTTTTT,CAISESFVIRTGELFF
.,TRBJ1-2,once,TRBV7-2,TGTGCCAGCAGCTTAGGGGGGGGACGGAACAACTATGGCTACACCTTC,CASSLGGGRNNYGYTF
.,TRBJ1-2,once,TRBV7-9,TGTGCCAGCAGCTTATCTGGCGCCGGGGCAGGGAGTACCTATGGCTACACCTTC,CASSLSGAGAGSTYGYTF
.,TRBJ2-3,.,TRBV9,TGTGCCAGCAGCGTAGGCGCGGGGGATACGCAGTATTTT,CASSVGAGDTQYF
TRBD2,TRBJ2-1,.,TRBV27,TGTGCCAGCAGCCGGATAGCGGGAGTAGGCAATGAGCAGTTCTTC,CASSRIAGVGNEQFF
TRBD1,TRBJ2-3,.,TRBV27,TGTGCCAGCACTATGAGGACAGGGAAGGGGGCAGATACGCAGTATTTT,CASTMRTGKGADTQYF
.,TRBJ2-2,.,TRBV5-6,TGTGCCAGCAGCTCGGAGGGGTCCGGGGAGCTGTTTTTT,CASSSEGSGELFF
TRBD2,TRBJ2-5,.,TRBV28,TGTGCCAGCAGGCCGAGACTAGCGGGATACCAAGAGACCCAGTACTTC,CASRPRLAGYQETQYF
TRBD2,TRBJ2-1,.,TRBV11-2,TGTGCCAGCAGACCCTTGACTAGCGGGAGATCGTACAATGAGCAGTTCTTC,CASRPLTSGRSYNEQFF
TRBD1,TRBJ1-3,.,TRBV4-1,TGCGCCAGCAGCCAACCCTTGACAGGGTCCCGAAACACCATATATTTT,CASSQPLTGSRNTIYF
.,TRBJ1-1,.,TRBV5-6,TGTGCCAGCAGGTCGGAGGAGGAAGCTTTCTTT,CASRSEEEAFF
.,TRBJ1-4,.,TRBV6-5,TGTGCCAGCAGCTCGGGCGGCGATAATGAAAAACTGTTTTTT,CASSSGGDNEKLFF
TRBD1,TRBJ1-6,.,TRBV7-2,TGTGCCAGCAGCCCCGACAGGGCGGATAATTCACCCCTCCACTTT,CASSPDRADNSPLHF
.,TRBJ2-2,once,TRBV5-5,TGTGCCAGCAGCTTATCGGACACCGGGGAGCTGTTTTTT,CASSLSDTGELFF
TRBD1,TRBJ1-2,.,TRBV29-1,TGCAGCGTTGAACACGACAGGGAATTTTATGGCTACACCTTC,CSVEHDREFYGYTF
TRBD1,TRBJ2-7,.,TRBV13,TGTGCCAGCAGCTTAGCCGGGACAGGCTACCACGAGCAGTACTTC,CASSLAGTGYHEQYF
TRBD1,TRBJ2-7,.,TRBV27,TGTGCCAGCAGTTTTTCGGGACAGGGGGCCTACGAGCAGTACTTC,CASSFSGQGAYEQYF
.,TRBJ1-4,.,TRBV19,TGTGCCAGTAGTATCGCCGTGGGGCCGAATGAAAAACTGTTTTTT,CASSIAVGPNEKLFF
TRBD1,TRBJ1-2,.,TRBV29-1,TGCAGCGTTGATAAAGGGGGACAGGGGTACTATGGCTACACCTTC,CSVDKGGQGYYGYTF
.,TRBJ2-1,.,TRBV7-3,TGTGCCAGCAGCTCCCACCCCGGGTCTTATCACAATGAGCAGTTCTTC,CASSSHPGSYHNEQFF
.,TRBJ1-4,.,TRBV7-8,TGTGCCAGCAGCCCCCAGACTTATAATGAAAAACTGTTTTTT,CASSPQTYNEKLFF
.,TRBJ2-7,.,TRBV28,TGTGCCAGCAGTTTCAGATGGAGCGAGCAGTACTTC,CASSFRWSEQYF
.,TRBJ2-2,.,TRBV5-6,TGTGCCAGCAGCTGGGCGGGGGCCACCGGGGAGCTGTTTTTT,CASSWAGATGELFF
.,TRBJ1-2,.,TRBV6-2/TRBV6-3,TGTGCCAGCAGTTACAATGGTAACTATGGCTACACCTTC,CASSYNGNYGYTF
.,TRBJ1-6,.,TRBV18,TGTGCCAGCTCGTCCGGAGTCTTGGGGTCACCCCTCCACTTT,CASSSGVLGSPLHF
.,TRBJ1-5,.,TRBV28,TGTGCCAGCAGCCCTGGGAACCAGCCCCAGCATTTT,CASSPGNQPQHF
.,TRBJ1-1,.,TRBV11-3,TGTGCCAGCAGTTCAGGAGTAGGGAACACTGAAGCTTTCTTT,CASSSGVGNTEAFF
.,TRBJ2-2,.,TRBV4-3,TGCGCCAGCAGCTCCCAGGGAACGAACACCGGGGAGCTGTTTTTT,CASSSQGTNTGELFF
TRBD2,TRBJ2-2,.,TRBV10-1,TGCGCCAGCAGTGCCCGAAGGACTAGCGGGAGGGCGAACACCGGGGAGCTGTTTTTT,CASSARRTSGRANTGELFF
.,TRBJ1-5,.,TRBV6-6,TGTGCCAGCACCTCTATTCCCATTAGCGGTCAGCCCCAGCATTTT,CASTSIPISGQPQHF
.,TRBJ2-1,.,TRBV4-2,TGTGCCAGCAGCCAAAAATTAACTAGAAATGAGCAGTTCTTC,CASSQKLTRNEQFF
.,TRBJ1-5,.,TRBV6-1,TGTGCCAGCAGAGGACATACTCGGGGCAATCAGCCCCAGCATTTT,CASRGHTRGNQPQHF
.,TRBJ2-5,.,TRBV7-9,TGTGCCAGCAGCTTAAGTTTCGGACCCGGAGGGAGACGAGAGACCCAGTACTTC,CASSLSFGPGGRRETQYF
.,TRBJ1-4,.,TRBV6-5,TGTGCCAGCAGTTACTCCCTGGGACTTGAAAAACTGTTTTTT,CASSYSLGLEKLFF
.,TRBJ2-1,.,TRBV29-1,TGCAGCGTTGGCATCCGGGGGGCAAATGAGCAGTTCTTC,CSVGIRGANEQFF
.,TRBJ2-2,.,TRBV6-4,TGTGCCAGCAGTGACTCGGGGGCCCCGGGCACCGGGGAGCTGTTTTTT,CASSDSGAPGTGELFF
.,TRBJ1-5,.,TRBV19,TGTGCCAGTAGTATGGGCAATCAGCCCCAGCATTTT,CASSMGNQPQHF
TRBD1,TRBJ1-2,.,TRBV28,TGTGCCAGCAGTCAGGGGGCGGAGTATGGCTACACCTTC,CASSQGAEYGYTF